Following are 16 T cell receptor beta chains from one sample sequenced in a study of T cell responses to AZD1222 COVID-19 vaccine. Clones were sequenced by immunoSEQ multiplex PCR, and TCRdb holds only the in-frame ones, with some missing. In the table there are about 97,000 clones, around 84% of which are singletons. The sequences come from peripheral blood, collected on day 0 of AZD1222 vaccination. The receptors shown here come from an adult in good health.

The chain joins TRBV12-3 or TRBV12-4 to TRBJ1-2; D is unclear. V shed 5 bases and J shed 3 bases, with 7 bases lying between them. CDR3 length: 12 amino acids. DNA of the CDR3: TGTGCCAGCAGTCGCTGGGACTATGGCTACACCTTC. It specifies CASSRWDYGYTF.

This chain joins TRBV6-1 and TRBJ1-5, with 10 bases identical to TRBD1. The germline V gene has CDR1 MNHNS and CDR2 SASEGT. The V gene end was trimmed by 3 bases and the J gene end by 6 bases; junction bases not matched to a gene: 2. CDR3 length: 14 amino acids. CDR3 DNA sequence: TGTGCCAGCAGTGAGACAGGGGGCGCTCAGCCCCAGCATTTT. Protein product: CASSETGGAQPQHF.

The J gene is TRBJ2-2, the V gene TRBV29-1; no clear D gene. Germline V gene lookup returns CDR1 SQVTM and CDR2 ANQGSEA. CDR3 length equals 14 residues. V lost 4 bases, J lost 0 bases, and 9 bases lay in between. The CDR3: CSVVGQTNTGELFF. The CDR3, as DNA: TGCAGCGTTGTTGGGCAGACGAACACCGGGGAGCTGTTTTTT.

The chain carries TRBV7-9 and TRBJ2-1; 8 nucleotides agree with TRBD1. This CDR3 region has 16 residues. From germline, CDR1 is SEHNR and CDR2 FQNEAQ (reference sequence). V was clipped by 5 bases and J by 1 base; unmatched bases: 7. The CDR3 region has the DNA TGTGCCAGCAGCGCTCCCAGGGGGCTGTCCTACAATGAGCAGTTCTTC. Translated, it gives CASSAPRGLSYNEQFF.

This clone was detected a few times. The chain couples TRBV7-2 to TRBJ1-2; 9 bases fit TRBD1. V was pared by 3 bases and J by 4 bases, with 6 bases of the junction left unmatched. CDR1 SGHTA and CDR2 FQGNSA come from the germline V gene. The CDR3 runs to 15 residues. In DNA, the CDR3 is TGTGCCAGCAGCTTGCCGACAGGGGGTACCTATGGCTACACCTTC. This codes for CASSLPTGGTYGYTF.

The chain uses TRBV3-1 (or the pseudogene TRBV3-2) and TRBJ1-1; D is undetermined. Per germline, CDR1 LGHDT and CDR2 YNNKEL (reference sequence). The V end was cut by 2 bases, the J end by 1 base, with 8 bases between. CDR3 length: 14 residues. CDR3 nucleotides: TGTGCCAGCAGCCAAATAGCAGGGAACACTGAAGCTTTCTTT. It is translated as CASSQIAGNTEAFF.

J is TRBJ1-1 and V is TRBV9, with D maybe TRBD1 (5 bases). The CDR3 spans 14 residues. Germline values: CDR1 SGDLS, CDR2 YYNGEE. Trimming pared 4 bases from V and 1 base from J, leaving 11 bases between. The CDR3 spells CASSPRQKNTEAFF. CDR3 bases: TGTGCCAGCAGCCCCCGACAGAAGAACACTGAAGCTTTCTTT. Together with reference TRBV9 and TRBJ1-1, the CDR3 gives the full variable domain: DSGVTQTPKHLITATGQRVTLRCSPRSGDLSVYWYQQSLDQGLQFLIQYYNGEERAKGNILERFSAQQFPDLHSELNLSSLELGDSALYFCASSPRQKNTEAFFGQGTRLTVV.

This CDR3 reads CASSISMDHRYYEQYF. The DNA for the CDR3 is TGTGCCAGTAGTATAAGTATGGACCACCGATACTACGAGCAGTACTTC. The chain has TRBV19 and TRBJ2-7; D is unresolved. CDR3 size: 16 residues. From germline, CDR1 is LNHDA and CDR2 SQIVND (reference sequence). V shed 2 bases and J shed 3 bases, with 17 bases lying between them.

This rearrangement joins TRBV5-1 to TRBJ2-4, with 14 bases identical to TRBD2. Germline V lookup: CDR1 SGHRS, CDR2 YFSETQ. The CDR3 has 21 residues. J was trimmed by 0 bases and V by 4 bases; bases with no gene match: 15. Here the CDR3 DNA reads TGCGCCAGCAGCGGGAGCCTAGGAGGGACTAGCGGGAGTGGAGCCAAAAACATTCAGTACTTC. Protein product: CASSGSLGGTSGSGAKNIQYF.

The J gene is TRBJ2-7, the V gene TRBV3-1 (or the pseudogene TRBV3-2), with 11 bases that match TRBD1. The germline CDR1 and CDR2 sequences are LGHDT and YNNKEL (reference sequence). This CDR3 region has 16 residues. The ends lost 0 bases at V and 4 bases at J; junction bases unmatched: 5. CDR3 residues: CASSQDLDRGLYEQYF. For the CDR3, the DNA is TGTGCCAGCAGCCAAGATCTGGACAGGGGGCTATACGAGCAGTACTTC.

The chain's CDR3 is CASRTTGINYGYTF. For the CDR3, the DNA is TGTGCCAGCAGGACGACAGGGATTAACTATGGCTACACCTTC. The chain combines TRBV2 with TRBJ1-2; the match to TRBD1 covers 7 bases. The ends lost 6 bases at V and 1 base at J; junction bases unmatched: 5. Germline values: CDR1 SNHLY, CDR2 FYNNEI. The CDR3 has 14 residues.

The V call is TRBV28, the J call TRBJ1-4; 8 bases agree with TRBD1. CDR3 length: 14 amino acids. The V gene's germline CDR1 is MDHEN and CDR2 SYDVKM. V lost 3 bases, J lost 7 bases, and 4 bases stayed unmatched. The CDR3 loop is CASSFPDRGEKLFF. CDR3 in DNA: TGTGCCAGCAGTTTCCCCGACAGGGGTGAAAAACTGTTTTTT.

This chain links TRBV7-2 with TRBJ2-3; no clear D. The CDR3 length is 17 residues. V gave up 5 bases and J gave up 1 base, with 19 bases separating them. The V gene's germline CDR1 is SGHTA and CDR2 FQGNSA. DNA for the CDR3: TGTGCCAGCAGCCTTCGCGACTCCGCGGCCGGCACAGATACGCAGTATTTT. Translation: CASSLRDSAAGTDTQYF.

For the CDR3, the DNA is TGTGCCAGCTCGCCAACCGGGACCCATAGGGTTCCCCTCCACTTT. Translated, it gives CASSPTGTHRVPLHF. V is TRBV2 and J is TRBJ1-6, with D possibly TRBD1 on 5 matching bases. The CDR3 has 15 residues. The germline gives CDR1 SNHLY, CDR2 FYNNEI. Deletions cut 8 bases from V and 13 bases from J, with 24 bases between. The full variable domain, in which reference TRBV2 and TRBJ1-6 provide the parts outside the CDR3, is EPEVTQTPSHQVTQMGQEVILRCVPISNHLYFYWYRQILGQKVEFLVSFYNNEISEKSEIFDDQFSVERPDGSNFTLKIRSTKLEDSAMYFCASSPTGTHRVPLHFGNGTRLTVT.

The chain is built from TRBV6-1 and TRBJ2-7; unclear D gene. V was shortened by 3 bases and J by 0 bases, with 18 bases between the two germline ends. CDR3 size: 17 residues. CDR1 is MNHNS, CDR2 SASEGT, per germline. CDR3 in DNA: TGTGCCAGCAGTGAGGGTGGGCGGACCCGATACTCCTACGAGCAGTACTTC. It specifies CASSEGGRTRYSYEQYF.

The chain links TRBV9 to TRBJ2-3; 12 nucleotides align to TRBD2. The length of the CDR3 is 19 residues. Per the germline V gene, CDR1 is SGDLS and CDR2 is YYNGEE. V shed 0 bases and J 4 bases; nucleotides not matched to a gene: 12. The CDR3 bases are TGTGCCAGCAGCGTAGGTGCGTCTAGCGGGAGGGGAGGCGCAGATACGCAGTATTTT. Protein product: CASSVGASSGRGGADTQYF.